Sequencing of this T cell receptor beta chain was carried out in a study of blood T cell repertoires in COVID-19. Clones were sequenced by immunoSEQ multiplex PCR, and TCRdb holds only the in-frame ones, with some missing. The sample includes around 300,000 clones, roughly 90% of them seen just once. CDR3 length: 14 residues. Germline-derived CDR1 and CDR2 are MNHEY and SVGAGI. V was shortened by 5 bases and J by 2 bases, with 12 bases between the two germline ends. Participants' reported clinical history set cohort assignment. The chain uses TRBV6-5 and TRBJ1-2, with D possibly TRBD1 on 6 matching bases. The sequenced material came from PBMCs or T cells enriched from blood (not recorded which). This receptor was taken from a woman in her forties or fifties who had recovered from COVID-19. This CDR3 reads CASSLDSLNYGYTF. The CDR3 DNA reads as TGTGCCAGCAGTCTGGACAGCTTAAACTATGGCTACACCTTC.